Listed below are T cell receptor beta chains from one sample, sequenced in a study of T cells in Graves' hyperthyroidism and ophthalmopathy. TCRdb called the multiplex PCR reads again in MiXCR, with one record for every CDR3 protein. The sample has roughly 290,000 distinct CDR3 sequences, roughly 15% seen once. The sequenced sample consisted of blood. The receptors here all came from a woman in her twenties or thirties with Graves' hyperthyroidism that later progressed to Graves' ophthalmopathy. CDR3s include the opening cysteine and the closing phenylalanine or tryptophan. Fields, in order: V gene, clone size, J gene, D gene, CDR3 protein, CDR3 DNA. A D gene is named only where the DNA matches it firmly. A clone size is listed for some rows: how often the clone was seen (once, few, many), or a class if it is expanded.

v_gene: TRBV6-1; abundance: NA; j_gene: TRBJ1-1; d_gene: TRBD1; CDR3aa: CASSTQTTGDTEAFF; CDR3nt: TGTGCCAGCAGTACACAAACCACAGGGGACACTGAAGCTTTCTTT
v_gene: TRBV28; abundance: many; j_gene: TRBJ1-1; d_gene: NA; CDR3aa: CASSPIGQASTEAFF; CDR3nt: TGTGCCAGCAGTCCCATTGGGCAGGCGTCCACTGAAGCTTTCTTT
v_gene: TRBV28; abundance: few; j_gene: TRBJ1-5; d_gene: NA; CDR3aa: CASSSDYSNQPQHF; CDR3nt: TGTGCCAGCAGTTCGGATTATAGCAATCAGCCCCAGCATTTT
v_gene: TRBV4-2; abundance: few; j_gene: TRBJ1-4; d_gene: NA; CDR3aa: CASSQEGGGEKLFF; CDR3nt: TGTGCCAGCAGCCAAGAGGGGGGGGGAGAAAAACTGTTTTTT
v_gene: TRBV7-9; abundance: many; j_gene: TRBJ2-5; d_gene: TRBD2; CDR3aa: CASSPGLAGTQQTQYF; CDR3nt: TGTGCCAGCAGCCCGGGACTAGCGGGAACCCAGCAGACCCAGTACTTC
v_gene: TRBV7-9; abundance: many; j_gene: TRBJ2-6; d_gene: TRBD2; CDR3aa: CASSRLAGGANVLTF; CDR3nt: TGTGCCAGCAGCCGACTAGCGGGTGGGGCCAACGTCCTGACTTTC
v_gene: TRBV4-1; abundance: NA; j_gene: TRBJ2-7; d_gene: NA; CDR3aa: CASSQETGRYEQYF; CDR3nt: TGCGCCAGCAGCCAAGAGACGGGGCGCTACGAGCAGTACTTC
v_gene: TRBV5-1; abundance: many; j_gene: TRBJ2-5; d_gene: TRBD2; CDR3aa: CASSLLAGVSETQYF; CDR3nt: TGCGCCAGCAGCCTACTAGCGGGAGTCTCGGAGACCCAGTACTTC
v_gene: TRBV18; abundance: many; j_gene: TRBJ1-2; d_gene: NA; CDR3aa: CASSPSHYGYTF; CDR3nt: TGTGCCAGCTCACCGAGTCACTATGGCTACACCTTC
v_gene: TRBV7-8; abundance: many; j_gene: TRBJ2-7; d_gene: TRBD2; CDR3aa: CASSSGLGPEQYF; CDR3nt: TGTGCCAGCAGCTCGGGACTAGGGCCCGAGCAGTACTTC
v_gene: TRBV5-6; abundance: many; j_gene: TRBJ1-5; d_gene: NA; CDR3aa: CASSLATRQPQHF; CDR3nt: TGTGCCAGCAGCTTGGCGACGAGGCAGCCCCAGCATTTT
v_gene: TRBV3-1; abundance: NA; j_gene: TRBJ2-5; d_gene: TRBD2; CDR3aa: CASSQRWSSGKETQYF; CDR3nt: TGTGCCAGCAGCCAAAGATGGAGTAGCGGGAAAGAGACCCAGTACTTC
v_gene: TRBV12-3/TRBV12-4; abundance: many; j_gene: TRBJ2-3; d_gene: NA; CDR3aa: CASRAGSGTDTQYF; CDR3nt: TGTGCCAGCAGGGCCGGCAGCGGCACAGATACGCAGTATTTT
v_gene: TRBV4-3; abundance: few; j_gene: TRBJ2-1; d_gene: NA; CDR3aa: CASSFALYGANEQFF; CDR3nt: TGCGCCAGCAGCTTTGCTCTCTACGGGGCCAATGAGCAGTTCTTC
v_gene: TRBV6-1; abundance: many; j_gene: TRBJ2-5; d_gene: NA; CDR3aa: CASSLGGSAETQYF; CDR3nt: TGTGCCAGCTCCTTGGGAGGATCCGCAGAGACCCAGTACTTC
v_gene: TRBV11-2; abundance: many; j_gene: TRBJ1-4; d_gene: TRBD1; CDR3aa: CASSPAYRGHRRELFF; CDR3nt: TGTGCCAGCAGCCCCGCCTACAGGGGACACCGTAGGGAACTGTTTTTT
v_gene: TRBV5-4; abundance: NA; j_gene: TRBJ1-1; d_gene: NA; CDR3aa: CASSLEPGNEAFF; CDR3nt: TGTGCCAGCAGCTTGGAGCCGGGCAATGAAGCTTTCTTT
v_gene: TRBV2; abundance: many; j_gene: TRBJ2-1; d_gene: NA; CDR3aa: CASRRENEQFF; CDR3nt: TGTGCCAGCAGGAGGGAGAATGAGCAGTTCTTC
v_gene: TRBV29-1; abundance: many; j_gene: TRBJ2-1; d_gene: TRBD2; CDR3aa: CSVGKGRGEQFF; CDR3nt: TGCAGCGTTGGTAAGGGGAGGGGTGAGCAGTTCTTC